This T cell receptor (beta chain) came from a study of vaccination effects on CD4 cells after COVID-19. Looking at the study overall: After two million PBMC were placed in each well, they were cultured with approximately 9.4 IU/ml IL-2 and roughly 10 ug/ml peptides.

The protocol was immunoSEQ multiplex PCR, while the TCRdb copy is restricted to in-frame clones and leaves out a portion. The sample carries 66,000 or so clones, about 74% recorded once. With V trimmed by 1 base and J by 8 bases, 8 bases remained unmatched. From germline, CDR1 is SGDLS and CDR2 YYNGEE. The CDR3 totals 15 residues. CD4+ T cell isolation took place after approximately 11 days of culture. Participants were vaccinated with two doses of either the BNT162b2 or mRNA-1273 vaccine. On this clone: Its antigen is as yet unknown.

V and J are TRBV9 and TRBJ2-1; 8 bases are a match to TRBD1. Sample: CD4+ T cells from PBMCs cultured without peptide, taken after COVID-19 vaccination. The origin of this receptor is a human donor who received a COVID-19 vaccine. DNA of the CDR3: TGTGCCAGCAGCGTAAAAGGACAGGGATGGGATGAGCAGTTCTTC. Encoded protein: CASSVKGQGWDEQFF.